The rows below give T cell receptor beta chains drawn from one sample of a study of T cells in localized non-small cell lung cancer. Only in-frame clones appear in the TCRdb table, and some are missing; sequencing was by immunoSEQ multiplex PCR. The sample has around 80,000 clones; around three quarters are singletons. The material was PBMCs, obtained before any cancer treatment. These receptors originate from a man aged 40-75 years with stage II squamous cell lung carcinoma. The CDR3 runs from the conserved cysteine through the conserved F or W. Each record gives: V gene, clone size, J gene, CDR3 protein. The listing skips clone size in some rows; elsewhere it reads once, few, many or a size class.

TRBV7-2	.	TRBJ2-1	CASSLLNEQFF
TRBV10-3	.	TRBJ1-5	CAISVNSGVDQPQHF
TRBV5-4	.	TRBJ2-7	CASSLQGGTEQYF
TRBV5-1	.	TRBJ1-1	CASSFRFEGTDTEAFF
TRBV2	.	TRBJ2-7	CASSEEGGSYEQYF
TRBV2	.	TRBJ2-3	CASMREDTQYF
TRBV27	.	TRBJ1-2	CASSSRVFGPGNYGYTF
TRBV18	.	TRBJ1-6	CASSPETSNSPLHF
TRBV19	.	TRBJ1-1	CASSMRETEAFF
TRBV4-3	.	TRBJ2-4	CASSQDLALGQGALAKNIQYF
TRBV19	.	TRBJ1-5	CASRGPGAIHQPQHF
TRBV7-8	.	TRBJ2-7	CASSPWGGDPTYEQYF
TRBV6-5	.	TRBJ2-5	CASSRGPQETQYF
TRBV5-4	.	TRBJ2-5	CASSGTGRAETQYF
TRBV6-6	once	TRBJ1-1	CASSYSPQGYTEAFF
TRBV9	.	TRBJ2-1	CASSSGGVTYNEQFF
TRBV19	.	TRBJ1-3	CASCQRGQFSSGNTIYF
TRBV14	few	TRBJ1-2	CASSPPPGTDYGYTF
TRBV4-3	.	TRBJ2-2	CASSQEARLSNTGELFF
TRBV6-6	.	TRBJ2-1	CASSGDSNEQFF
TRBV4-2	once	TRBJ1-1	CASSQDLRGTASMNTEAFF
TRBV5-1	many	TRBJ1-6	CASSWSQSSYNSPLHF